The rows below give T cell receptor beta chains drawn from one sample of a study of early T cells in non-severe SARS-CoV-2 infection. Using its own MiXCR run on the 5' RACE reads, TCRdb lists one record per CDR3 protein. The sample has 66,000 or so distinct CDR3 sequences; roughly 13% are singletons. Material: whole blood. The receptors stem from an adult who was a healthcare worker with PCR-confirmed SARS-CoV-2 infection or an uninfected control (not recorded which). CDR3s include the opening cysteine and the closing phenylalanine or tryptophan.

>TRBJ2-5|TRBV20-1
CSARDMTSRETQYF
>TRBJ2-1|TRBV28
CASSLLNEQFF
>TRBJ1-5|TRBV5-4
CASSWTGQGDQPQHF
>TRBJ1-2|TRBV5-7
CASSRCPEFGGGYTF
>TRBJ2-1|TRBV29-1
CSVHIAGKTYNEQFF
>TRBJ2-7|TRBV28
CASSAPSRSYEQYF
>TRBJ2-1|TRBV5-1
CASRWTSGSYNEQFF
>TRBJ2-7|TRBV20-1
CSAREDSYEQYF
>TRBJ2-1|TRBV14
CASSQGLLAGAHNEQFF
>TRBJ2-5|TRBV28
CPSSQPGGRGTETQYF
>TRBJ2-5|TRBV28
CASSPPPQGTKRSQYF
>TRBJ2-3|TRBV15
CATSAPGQSDTQYF
>TRBJ2-2|TRBV4-2
CASSPSGQEGLFF
>TRBJ1-5|TRBV12-2
CASRLSNQTMGLRNQPQHF
>TRBJ1-2|TRBV20-1
CSARGTRRGYTF
>TRBJ2-6|TRBV6-2/TRBV6-3
CASSTRTSGANVLTF
>TRBJ1-5|TRBV9
CASSLTPGASEPQHF
>TRBJ1-1|TRBV5-1
CASSPAAGGRVTEAFF
>TRBJ1-1|TRBV5-1
CASSFHPTANTEAFF
>TRBJ2-7|TRBV29-1
CSVVSSVSYEQYF
>TRBJ2-7|TRBV29-1
CSVTPTSGRGEQYF
>TRBJ1-1|TRBV3-1
CASSPTRRQGTEAFF
>TRBJ1-2|TRBV12-3/TRBV12-4
CASSPGTHANYGYTF
>TRBJ2-2|TRBV7-3
CASRKGTSNTGELFF
>TRBJ2-5|TRBV28
CASTGTGAQETQYF
>TRBJ1-1|TRBV6-6
CASGLQGVGLNTEAFF
>TRBJ2-7|TRBV21-1
CASSPPGTSYF
>TRBJ2-1|TRBV11-2
CASSPVSGRIGGEQFF
>TRBJ2-1|TRBV9
CASSATDNEQFF
>TRBJ1-1|TRBV6-5
CASSTAGRTEAFF
>TRBJ2-2|TRBV20-1
CSAKGLDSTGELFF
>TRBJ2-4|TRBV20-1
CSATGLAGSQGNIQYF
>TRBJ2-1|TRBV12-3/TRBV12-4
CASRADPSTNEQFF
>TRBJ2-1|TRBV12-3/TRBV12-4
CASTPPGGFYNEQFF
>TRBJ2-2|TRBV5-1
CASSLRGNTGELFF
>TRBJ1-6|TRBV6-2/TRBV6-3
CASSYGPTPLHF
>TRBJ2-3|TRBV13
CASAGSDYSTDTQYF
>TRBJ2-1|TRBV6-5
CASTPGGGGWHEQFF
>TRBJ2-3|TRBV5-1
CASRDLRGSDTQYF
>TRBJ1-5|TRBV27
CASSSTGTAEGFSNQPQHF
>TRBJ2-3|TRBV7-2
CASSSRGTGVEDTQYF
>TRBJ2-4|TRBV12-3/TRBV12-4
CASSFQTGDIQYF
>TRBJ2-3|TRBV12-5
CASGSADTQYF
>TRBJ2-3|TRBV11-2
CASSPLAQSTDTQYF
>TRBJ2-5|TRBV11-2
CASSPGQGGRQTQYF
>TRBJ2-7|TRBV10-1
CASSETPRHEQYF
>TRBJ2-2|TRBV29-1
CSHTGTGANTGELFF
>TRBJ1-2|TRBV20-1
CSAGTGIGGYTF
>TRBJ2-7|TRBV27
CASSLGTDYEQYF
>TRBJ1-4|TRBV4-1
CASSQEGAGSEKLFF
>TRBJ2-5|TRBV7-9
CASSGRVQYF
>TRBJ1-5|TRBV27
CASRTGNHQPQHF